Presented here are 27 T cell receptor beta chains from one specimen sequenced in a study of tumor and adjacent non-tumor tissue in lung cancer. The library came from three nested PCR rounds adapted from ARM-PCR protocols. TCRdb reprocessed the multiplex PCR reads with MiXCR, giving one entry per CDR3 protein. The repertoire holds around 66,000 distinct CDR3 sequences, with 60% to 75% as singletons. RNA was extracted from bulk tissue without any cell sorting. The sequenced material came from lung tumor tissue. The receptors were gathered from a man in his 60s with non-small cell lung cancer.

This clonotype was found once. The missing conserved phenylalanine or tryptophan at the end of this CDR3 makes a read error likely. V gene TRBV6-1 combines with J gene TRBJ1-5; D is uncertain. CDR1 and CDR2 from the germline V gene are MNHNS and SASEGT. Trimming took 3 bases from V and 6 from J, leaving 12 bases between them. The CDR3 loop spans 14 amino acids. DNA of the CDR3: TGTGCCAGCAGTGAGCGGGATAGGGTTCAGCCCCAGCATTAT. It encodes CASSERDRVQPQHY.

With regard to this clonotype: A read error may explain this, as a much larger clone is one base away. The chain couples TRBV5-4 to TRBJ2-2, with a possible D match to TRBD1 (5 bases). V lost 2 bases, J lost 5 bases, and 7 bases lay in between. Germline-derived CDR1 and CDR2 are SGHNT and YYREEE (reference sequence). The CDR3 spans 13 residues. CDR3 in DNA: TGTGCCAGCAGCTTAGGGGTGACCGGGGAGCTGTTTTTT. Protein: CASSLGVTGELFF.

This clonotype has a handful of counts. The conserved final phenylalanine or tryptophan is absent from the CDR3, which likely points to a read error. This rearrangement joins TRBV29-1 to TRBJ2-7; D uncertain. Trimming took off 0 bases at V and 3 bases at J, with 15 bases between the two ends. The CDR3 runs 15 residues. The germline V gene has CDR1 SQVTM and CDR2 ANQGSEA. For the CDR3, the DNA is TGCAGCGTTGAAGAACCTGGTCCATCCAACTACGAGCAGTACTCC. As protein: CSVEEPGPSNYEQYS.

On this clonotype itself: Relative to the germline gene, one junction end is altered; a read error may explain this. The CDR3 coding sequence is TGCAACGTGAAAGGGATGGGGAACACTGAAACTTTCTTT. Its translation is CNVKGMGNTETFF. The J gene is TRBJ1-1, the V gene TRBV29-1; D gene uncertain. Germline V gene data show CDR1 as SQVTM and CDR2 as ANQGSEA. The CDR3 spans 13 residues.

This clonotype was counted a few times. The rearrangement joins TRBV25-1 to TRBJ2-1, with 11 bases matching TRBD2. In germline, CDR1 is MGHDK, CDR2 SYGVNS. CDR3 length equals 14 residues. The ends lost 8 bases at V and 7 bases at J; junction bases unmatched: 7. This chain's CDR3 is CASLGLAVTNEQFF. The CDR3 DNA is TGTGCCAGCCTGGGACTAGCGGTTACGAATGAGCAGTTCTTC.

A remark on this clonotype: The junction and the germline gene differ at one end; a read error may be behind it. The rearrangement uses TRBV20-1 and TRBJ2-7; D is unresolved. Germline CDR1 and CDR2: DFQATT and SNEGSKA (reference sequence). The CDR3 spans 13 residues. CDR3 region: CSARPAGTYQQYF. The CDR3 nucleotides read TGCAGTGCTAGGCCCGCCGGTACCTACCAGCAGTACTTC.

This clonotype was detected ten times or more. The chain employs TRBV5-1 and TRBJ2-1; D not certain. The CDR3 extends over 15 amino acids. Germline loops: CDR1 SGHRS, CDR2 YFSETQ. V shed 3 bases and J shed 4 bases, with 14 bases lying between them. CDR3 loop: CASSSYSRRYNEQFF. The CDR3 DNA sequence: TGCGCCAGCAGCTCTTACTCGAGACGATACAATGAGCAGTTCTTC. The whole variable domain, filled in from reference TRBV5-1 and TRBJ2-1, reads KAGVTQTPRYLIKTRGQQVTLSCSPISGHRSVSWYQQTPGQGLQFLFEYFSETQRNKGNFPGRFSGRQFSNSRSEMNVSTLELGDSALYLCASSSYSRRYNEQFFGPGTRLTVL.

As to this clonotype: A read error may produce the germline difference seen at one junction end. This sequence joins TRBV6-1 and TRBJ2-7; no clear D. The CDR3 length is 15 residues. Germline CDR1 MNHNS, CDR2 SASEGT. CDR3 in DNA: TGTCCCAGCAGTGTAAGTACAGAGTGGACCTACGAGCGGTACTTC. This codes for CPSSVSTEWTYERYF.

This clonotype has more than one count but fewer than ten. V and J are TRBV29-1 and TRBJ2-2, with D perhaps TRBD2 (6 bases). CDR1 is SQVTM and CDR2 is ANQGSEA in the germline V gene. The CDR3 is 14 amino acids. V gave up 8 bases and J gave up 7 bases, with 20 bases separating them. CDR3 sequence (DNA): TGCAGCACCTACCCCCGGGTCGGGGGCGGGGAGCTGTTTTTT. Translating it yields CSTYPRVGGGELFF.

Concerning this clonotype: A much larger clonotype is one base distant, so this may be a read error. The CDR3 DNA sequence: TGTGCCAGCAGTGGGACAGGTGGATACTTCGAGCAGTACTTC. It is translated as CASSGTGGYFEQYF. This chain connects TRBV6-1 to TRBJ2-7; 7 bases map to TRBD1. The CDR3 has 14 residues. Germline V gene lookup returns CDR1 MNHNS and CDR2 SASEGT. The V gene end was trimmed by 4 bases and the J gene end by 6 bases; junction bases not matched to a gene: 9.

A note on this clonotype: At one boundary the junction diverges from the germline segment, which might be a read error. The CDR3 protein is CSVEDRERGSYVQYF. CDR3 DNA sequence: TGCAGCGTTGAAGACCGGGAAAGGGGATCCTACGTGCAGTACTTC. The chain has TRBV29-1 and TRBJ2-7; D may correspond to TRBD1 or TRBD2 (5 bases each). The germline gives CDR1 SQVTM, CDR2 ANQGSEA. This CDR3 spans 15 amino acids.

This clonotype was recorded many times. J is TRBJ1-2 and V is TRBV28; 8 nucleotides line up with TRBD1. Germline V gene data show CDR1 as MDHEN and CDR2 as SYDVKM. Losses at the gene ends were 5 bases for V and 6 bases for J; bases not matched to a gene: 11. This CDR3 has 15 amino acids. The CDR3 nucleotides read TGTGCCAGCAGTCTGTCGGGCAGGGGGCTGGATGGCTACACCTTC. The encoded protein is CASSLSGRGLDGYTF.

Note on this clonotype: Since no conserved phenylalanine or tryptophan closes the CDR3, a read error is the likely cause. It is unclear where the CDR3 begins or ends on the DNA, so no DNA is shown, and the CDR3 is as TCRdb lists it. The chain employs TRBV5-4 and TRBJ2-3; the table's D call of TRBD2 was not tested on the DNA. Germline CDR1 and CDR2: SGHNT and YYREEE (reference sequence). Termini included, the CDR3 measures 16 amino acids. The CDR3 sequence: CASSSIKREPGDTQYY.

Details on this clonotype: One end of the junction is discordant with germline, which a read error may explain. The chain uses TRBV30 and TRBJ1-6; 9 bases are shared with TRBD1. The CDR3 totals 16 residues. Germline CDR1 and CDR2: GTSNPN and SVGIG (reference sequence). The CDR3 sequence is CAWSPISGQGGSPLHF. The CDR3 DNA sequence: TGTGCCTGGAGTCCGATCTCGGGACAGGGAGGTTCACCCCTCCACTTC.

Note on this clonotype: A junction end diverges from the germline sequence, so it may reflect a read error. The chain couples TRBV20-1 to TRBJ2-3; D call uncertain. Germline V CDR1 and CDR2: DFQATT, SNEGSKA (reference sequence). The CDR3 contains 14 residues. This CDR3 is CSALFWAHTDMQNF. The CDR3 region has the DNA TGCAGTGCCCTTTTCTGGGCACACACAGATATGCAGAATTTT.

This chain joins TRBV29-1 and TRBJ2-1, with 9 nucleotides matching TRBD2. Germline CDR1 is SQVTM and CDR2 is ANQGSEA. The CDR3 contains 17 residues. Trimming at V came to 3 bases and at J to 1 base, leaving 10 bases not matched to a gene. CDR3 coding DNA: TGCAGCGTTGACTTTGCGGGAGGGCTGAGTTCCTACAATGAGCAGTTCTTC. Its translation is CSVDFAGGLSSYNEQFF.

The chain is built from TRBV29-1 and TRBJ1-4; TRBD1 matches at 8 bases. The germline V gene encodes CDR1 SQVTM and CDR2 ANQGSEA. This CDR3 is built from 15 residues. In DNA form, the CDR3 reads TGCAGTGTTTCGGACAGGGCGGCGTCGTATGAAAAACTGTTTTTT. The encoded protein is CSVSDRAASYEKLFF.

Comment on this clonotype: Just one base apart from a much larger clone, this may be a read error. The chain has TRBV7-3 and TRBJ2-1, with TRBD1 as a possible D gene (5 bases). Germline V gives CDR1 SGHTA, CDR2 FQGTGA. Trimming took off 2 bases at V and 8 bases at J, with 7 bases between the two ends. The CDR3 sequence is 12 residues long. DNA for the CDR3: TGTGCCAGCAGCTTAGGGGCATATGAGCAGTTCTTC. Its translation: CASSLGAYEQFF.

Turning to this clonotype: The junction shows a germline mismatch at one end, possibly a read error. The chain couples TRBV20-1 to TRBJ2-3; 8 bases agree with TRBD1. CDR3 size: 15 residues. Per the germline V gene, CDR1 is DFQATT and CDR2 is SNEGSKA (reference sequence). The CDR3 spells CSVSPPDRGTDTHYF. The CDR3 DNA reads TGCAGTGTTAGCCCCCCCGACAGGGGAACAGATACGCATTATTTT.

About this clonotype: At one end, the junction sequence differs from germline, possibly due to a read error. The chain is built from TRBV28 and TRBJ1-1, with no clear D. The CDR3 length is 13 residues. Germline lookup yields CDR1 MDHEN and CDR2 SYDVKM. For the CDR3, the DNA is TGTGCCAGCTGCAGGCGGAGGAACGCTGAAGCTTTCTTT. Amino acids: CASCRRRNAEAFF.

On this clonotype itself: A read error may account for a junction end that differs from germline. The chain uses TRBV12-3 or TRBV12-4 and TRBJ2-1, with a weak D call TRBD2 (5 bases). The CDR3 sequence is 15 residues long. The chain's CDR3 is CVSSLSGISYNEQFF. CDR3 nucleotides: TGTGTCAGCAGTCTCTCGGGGATCTCCTACAACGAGCAGTTCTTC.

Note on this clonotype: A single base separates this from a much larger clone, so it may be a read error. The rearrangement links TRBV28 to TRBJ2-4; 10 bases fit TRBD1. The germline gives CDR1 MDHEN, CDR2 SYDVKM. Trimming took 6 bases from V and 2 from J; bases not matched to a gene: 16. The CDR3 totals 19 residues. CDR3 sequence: CASRPPTGGSSPTKNIQYF. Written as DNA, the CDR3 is TGTGCCAGCAGGCCACCGACAGGGGGCTCCAGCCCAACCAAAAACATTCAGTACTTC.

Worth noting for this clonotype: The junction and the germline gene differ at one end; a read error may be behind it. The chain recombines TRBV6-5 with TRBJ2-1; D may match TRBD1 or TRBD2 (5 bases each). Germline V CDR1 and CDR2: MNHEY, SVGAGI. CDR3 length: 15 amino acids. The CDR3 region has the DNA TGTGCCAGCAGTTTACAGCCTCAAGGGACCAATGAGCAGTCCTTC. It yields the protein CASSLQPQGTNEQSF.

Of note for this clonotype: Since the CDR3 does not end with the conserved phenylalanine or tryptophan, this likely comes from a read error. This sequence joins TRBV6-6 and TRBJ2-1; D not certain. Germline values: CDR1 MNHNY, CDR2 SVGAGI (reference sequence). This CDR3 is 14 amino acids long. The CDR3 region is CASSYGLVYNEQFI. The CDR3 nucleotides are TGTGCCAGTAGTTATGGGCTGGTGTACAATGAGCAGTTCATC.

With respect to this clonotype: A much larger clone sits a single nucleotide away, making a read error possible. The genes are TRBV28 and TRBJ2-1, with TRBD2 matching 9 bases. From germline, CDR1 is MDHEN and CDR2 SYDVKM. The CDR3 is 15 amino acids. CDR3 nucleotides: TGTACCAGCAGTTTATACCTAGCGGGACCGAATGAGCAGTTCTTC. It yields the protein CTSSLYLAGPNEQFF.

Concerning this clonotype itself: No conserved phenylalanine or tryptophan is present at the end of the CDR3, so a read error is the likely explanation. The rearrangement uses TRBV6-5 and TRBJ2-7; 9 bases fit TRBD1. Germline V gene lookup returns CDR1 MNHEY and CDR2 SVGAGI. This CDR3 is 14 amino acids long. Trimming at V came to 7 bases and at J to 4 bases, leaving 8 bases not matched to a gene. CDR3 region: CASIDTGGGYEQYL. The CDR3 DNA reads TGTGCCAGCATAGATACAGGGGGCGGGTACGAGCAGTACCTC.

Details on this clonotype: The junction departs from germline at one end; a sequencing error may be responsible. The CDR3 coding sequence is TGCAGCGTCTTGCAGGGGGCAAGGGGATACGAACAGTACTTC. Translating it yields CSVLQGARGYEQYF. V and J are TRBV29-1 and TRBJ2-7, with TRBD1 matching 8 bases. The CDR3 is made up of 14 amino acids. Looked up from germline, CDR1 is SQVTM and CDR2 is ANQGSEA.